The clone carrying this T cell receptor (beta chain) showed up just once. The antigen is not known. The germline V and J ends were trimmed by 0 bases and 1 base, with 9 bases remaining between them. Germline loops: CDR1 LNHNV, CDR2 YYDKDF (reference sequence). CDR3 length equals 15 residues. These data come from a study of cytomegalovirus exposure and HLA in healthy donors. Findings and caveats of the study: Rare TCR sequences predominated, though certain public TCRs were found in many donors. Reports showed the classifier diagnosing cytomegalovirus status with high specificity and sensitivity.

Both 60 Vbeta primers and 13 Jbeta primers went into the PCR. Measured with immunoSEQ multiplex PCR; TCRdb has only the in-frame clones, and not every one. The data contain 100,000 to 150,000 clones, around four fifths of them singletons. Regarding donors, all were healthy bone marrow donors. What was sequenced was PBMCs. The V and J genes are TRBV15 and TRBJ2-5; a possible D gene is TRBD2 (5 bases). The TCR originated in a woman aged 40 to 49 in good health and CMV-seropositive. The CDR3 DNA reads as TGTGCCACCAGCAGAGATGGGAGAATCCAAGAGACCCAGTACTTC. Translation gives CATSRDGRIQETQYF.